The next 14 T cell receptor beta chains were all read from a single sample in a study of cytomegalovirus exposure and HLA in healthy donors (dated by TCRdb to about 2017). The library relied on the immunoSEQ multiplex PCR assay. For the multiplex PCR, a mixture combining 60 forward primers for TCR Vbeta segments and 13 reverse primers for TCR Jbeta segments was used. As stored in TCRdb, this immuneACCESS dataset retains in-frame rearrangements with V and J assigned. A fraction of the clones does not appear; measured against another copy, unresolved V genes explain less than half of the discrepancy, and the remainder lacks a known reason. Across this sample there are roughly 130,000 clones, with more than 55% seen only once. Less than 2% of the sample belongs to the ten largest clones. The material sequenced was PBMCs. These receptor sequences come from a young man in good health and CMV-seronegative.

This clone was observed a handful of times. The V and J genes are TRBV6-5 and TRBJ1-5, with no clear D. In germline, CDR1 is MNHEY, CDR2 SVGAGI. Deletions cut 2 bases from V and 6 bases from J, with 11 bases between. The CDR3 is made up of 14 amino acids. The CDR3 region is CASSYAGGGQPQHF. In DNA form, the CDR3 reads TGTGCCAGCAGTTACGCGGGAGGAGGTCAGCCCCAGCATTTT.

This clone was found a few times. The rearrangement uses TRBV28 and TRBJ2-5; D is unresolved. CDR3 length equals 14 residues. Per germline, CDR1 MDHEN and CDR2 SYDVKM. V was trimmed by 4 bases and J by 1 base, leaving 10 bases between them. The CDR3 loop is CASSSPTIQETQYF. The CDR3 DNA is TGTGCCAGCAGTTCACCCACTATCCAAGAGACCCAGTACTTC.

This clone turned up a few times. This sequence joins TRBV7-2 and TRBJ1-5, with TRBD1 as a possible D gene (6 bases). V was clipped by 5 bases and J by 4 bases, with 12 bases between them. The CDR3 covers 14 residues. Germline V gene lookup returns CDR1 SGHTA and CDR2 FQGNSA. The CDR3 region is CASSASRGNQPQHF. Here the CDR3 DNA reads TGTGCCAGCAGCGCCTCGAGGGGGAATCAGCCCCAGCATTTT.

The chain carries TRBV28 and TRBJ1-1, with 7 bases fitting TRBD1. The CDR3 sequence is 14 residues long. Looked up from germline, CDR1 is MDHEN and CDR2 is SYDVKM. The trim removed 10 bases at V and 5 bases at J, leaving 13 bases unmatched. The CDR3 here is CATTMTGMGTEAFF. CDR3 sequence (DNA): TGTGCCACCACCATGACAGGGATGGGGACTGAAGCTTTCTTT.

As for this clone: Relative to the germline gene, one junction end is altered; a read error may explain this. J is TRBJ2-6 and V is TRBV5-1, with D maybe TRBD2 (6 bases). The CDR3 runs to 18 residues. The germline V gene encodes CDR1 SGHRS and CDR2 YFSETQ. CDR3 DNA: TGCGCCAGCACCTTGAAAAATTGGGAGGCAGTTGGGGCCAACGTCCTGACTTTC. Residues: CASTLKNWEAVGANVLTF.

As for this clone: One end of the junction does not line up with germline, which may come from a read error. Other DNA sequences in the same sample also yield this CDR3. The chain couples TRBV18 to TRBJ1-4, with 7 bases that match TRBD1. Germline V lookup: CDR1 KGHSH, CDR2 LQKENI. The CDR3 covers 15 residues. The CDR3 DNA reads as TGTGCAAGCTCAGTCTCGACAGGGTCTAATGAAAAACTGTTTTTT. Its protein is CASSVSTGSNEKLFF.

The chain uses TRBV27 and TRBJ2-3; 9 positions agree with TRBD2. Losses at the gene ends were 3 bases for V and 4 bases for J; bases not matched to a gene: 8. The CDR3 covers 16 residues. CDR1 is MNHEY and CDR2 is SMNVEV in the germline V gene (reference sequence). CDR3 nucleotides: TGTGCCAGCAGTTTGAGGCGCGGGGGGGCCCCAGATACGCAGTATTTT. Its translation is CASSLRRGGAPDTQYF.

CDR3 region: CASSDPFTGEVSYEQYF. The CDR3, as DNA: TGTGCCAGCAGTGATCCCTTTACGGGAGAGGTCTCCTACGAGCAGTACTTC. The rearrangement links TRBV6-4 to TRBJ2-7; maybe TRBD2 (6 bases). CDR3 length: 17 amino acids. Trimming shortened V by 3 bases and J by 0 bases, and 18 bases separated the two germline ends. CDR1 is MRHNA, CDR2 SNTAGT, per germline.

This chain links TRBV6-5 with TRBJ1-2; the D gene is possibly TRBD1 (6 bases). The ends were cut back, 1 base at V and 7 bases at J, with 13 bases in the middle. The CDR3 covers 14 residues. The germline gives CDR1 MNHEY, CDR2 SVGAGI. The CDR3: CASSYFYRAGGYTF. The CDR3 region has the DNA TGTGCCAGCAGTTACTTCTACAGGGCGGGTGGCTACACCTTC.

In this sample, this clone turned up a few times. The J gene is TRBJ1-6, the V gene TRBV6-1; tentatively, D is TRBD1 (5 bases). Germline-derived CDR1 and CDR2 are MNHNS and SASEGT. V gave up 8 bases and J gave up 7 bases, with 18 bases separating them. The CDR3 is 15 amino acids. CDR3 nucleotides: TGTGCCAGCTGCGGGACCCGGGGTTACAATTCACCCCTCCACTTT. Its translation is CASCGTRGYNSPLHF.

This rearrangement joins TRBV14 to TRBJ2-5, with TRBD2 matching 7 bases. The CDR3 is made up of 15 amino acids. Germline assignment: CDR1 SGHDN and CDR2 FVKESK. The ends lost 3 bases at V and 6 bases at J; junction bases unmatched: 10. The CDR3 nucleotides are TGTGCCAGCAGCCACTCCGGGGGGTTTGAACAGACCCAGTACTTC. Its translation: CASSHSGGFEQTQYF.

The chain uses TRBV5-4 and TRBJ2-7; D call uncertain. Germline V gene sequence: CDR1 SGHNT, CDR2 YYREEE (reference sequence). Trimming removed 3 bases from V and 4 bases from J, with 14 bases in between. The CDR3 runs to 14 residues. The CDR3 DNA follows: TGTGCCAGCAGCTCGTCTATCTCCCATTACGAGCAGTACTTC. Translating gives CASSSSISHYEQYF.

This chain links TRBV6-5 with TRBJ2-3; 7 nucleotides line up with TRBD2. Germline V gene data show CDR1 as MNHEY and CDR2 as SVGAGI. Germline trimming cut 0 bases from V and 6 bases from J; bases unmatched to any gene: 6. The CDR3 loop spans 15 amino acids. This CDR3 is CASSYSWGGRDTQYF. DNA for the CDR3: TGTGCCAGCAGTTACTCGTGGGGAGGGAGGGATACGCAGTATTTT.

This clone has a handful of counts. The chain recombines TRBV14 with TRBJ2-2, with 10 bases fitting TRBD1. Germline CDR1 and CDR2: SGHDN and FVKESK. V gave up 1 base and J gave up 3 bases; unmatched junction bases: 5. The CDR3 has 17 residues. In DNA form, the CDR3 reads TGTGCCAGCAGCCAAGGGACAGGGGGTCCGTACACCGGGGAGCTGTTTTTT. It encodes CASSQGTGGPYTGELFF.